The 2 T cell receptor beta chains below were found in one sample sequenced in a study of monozygotic twins with inflammatory bowel disease. For each CDR3 protein, TCRdb gives one entry from its re-call of the 5' RACE reads, without DNA. The sample features about 450,000 distinct CDR3 sequences, with 2% to 2.5% in its top ten. The sample was blood. These receptors were taken from a human donor with ulcerative colitis or Crohn's disease, or a healthy co-twin of an affected twin (not recorded which).

V gene TRBV20-1 combines with J gene TRBJ1-1; TCRdb lists TRBD1, though no DNA is available to test this call. The germline V gene encodes CDR1 DFQATT and CDR2 SNEGSKA (reference sequence). The CDR3 has 11 amino acids. The chain's CDR3 is CSASGGTEAFF.

CDR3 sequence: CASSLASRNEQFF. This chain links TRBV5-1 with TRBJ2-1. The germline V gene has CDR1 SGHRS and CDR2 YFSETQ. This CDR3 contains 13 residues.